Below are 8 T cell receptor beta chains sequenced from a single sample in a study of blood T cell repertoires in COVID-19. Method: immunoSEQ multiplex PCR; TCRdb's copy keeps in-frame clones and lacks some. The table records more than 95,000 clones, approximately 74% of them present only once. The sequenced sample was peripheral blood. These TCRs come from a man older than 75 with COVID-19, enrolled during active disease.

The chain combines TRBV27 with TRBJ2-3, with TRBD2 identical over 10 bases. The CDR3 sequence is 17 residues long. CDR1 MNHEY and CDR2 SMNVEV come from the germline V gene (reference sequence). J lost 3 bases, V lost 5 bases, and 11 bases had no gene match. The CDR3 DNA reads TGTGCCAGCAGTCCGACCTTAGCGGGAGGAGGGACAGATACGCAGTATTTT. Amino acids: CASSPTLAGGGTDTQYF.

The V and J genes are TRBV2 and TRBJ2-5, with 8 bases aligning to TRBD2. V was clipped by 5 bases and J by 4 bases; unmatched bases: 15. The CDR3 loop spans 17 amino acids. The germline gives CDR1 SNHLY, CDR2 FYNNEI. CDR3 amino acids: CASSFGGAGEVGETQYF. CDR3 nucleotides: TGTGCCAGCAGTTTCGGTGGAGCGGGAGAAGTAGGAGAGACCCAGTACTTC.

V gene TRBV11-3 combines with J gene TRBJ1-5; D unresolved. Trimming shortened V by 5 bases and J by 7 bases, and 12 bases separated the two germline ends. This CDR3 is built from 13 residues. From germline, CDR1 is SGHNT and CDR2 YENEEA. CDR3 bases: TGTGCCAGCAGCGGAAAAGGGAGGCAGCCCCAGCATTTT. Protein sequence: CASSGKGRQPQHF.

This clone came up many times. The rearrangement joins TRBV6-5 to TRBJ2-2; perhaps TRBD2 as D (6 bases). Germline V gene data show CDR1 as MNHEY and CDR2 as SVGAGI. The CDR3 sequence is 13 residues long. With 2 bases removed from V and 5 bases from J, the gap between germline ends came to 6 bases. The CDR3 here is CASSYGGTGELFF. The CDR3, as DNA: TGTGCCAGCAGTTACGGAGGGACCGGGGAGCTGTTTTTT.

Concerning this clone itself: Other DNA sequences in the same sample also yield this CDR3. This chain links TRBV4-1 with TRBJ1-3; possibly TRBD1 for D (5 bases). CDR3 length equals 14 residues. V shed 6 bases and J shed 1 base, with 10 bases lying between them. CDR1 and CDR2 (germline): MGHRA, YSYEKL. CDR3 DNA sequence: TGCGCCAGCAGTCATCAGGGTTCTGGAAACACCATATATTTT. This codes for CASSHQGSGNTIYF.

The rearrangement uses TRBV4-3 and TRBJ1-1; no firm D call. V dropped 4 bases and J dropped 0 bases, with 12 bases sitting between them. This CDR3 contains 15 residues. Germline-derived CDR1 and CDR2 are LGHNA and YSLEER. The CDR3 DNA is TGCGCCAGCAGCCCCGGCGCAGGCTTGAACACTGAAGCTTTCTTT. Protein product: CASSPGAGLNTEAFF.

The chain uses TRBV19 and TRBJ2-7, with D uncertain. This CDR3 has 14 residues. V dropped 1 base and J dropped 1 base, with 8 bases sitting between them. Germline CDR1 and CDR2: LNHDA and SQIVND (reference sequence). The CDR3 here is CASSIGSGSYEQYF. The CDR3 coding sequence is TGTGCCAGTAGTATAGGCTCAGGTTCCTACGAGCAGTACTTC.

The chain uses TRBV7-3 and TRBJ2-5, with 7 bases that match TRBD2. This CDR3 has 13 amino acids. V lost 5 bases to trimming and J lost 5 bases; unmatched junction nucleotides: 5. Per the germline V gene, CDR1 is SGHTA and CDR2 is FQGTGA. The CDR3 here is CASSPSGMETQYF. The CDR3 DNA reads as TGTGCCAGCAGCCCGAGCGGGATGGAGACCCAGTACTTC.